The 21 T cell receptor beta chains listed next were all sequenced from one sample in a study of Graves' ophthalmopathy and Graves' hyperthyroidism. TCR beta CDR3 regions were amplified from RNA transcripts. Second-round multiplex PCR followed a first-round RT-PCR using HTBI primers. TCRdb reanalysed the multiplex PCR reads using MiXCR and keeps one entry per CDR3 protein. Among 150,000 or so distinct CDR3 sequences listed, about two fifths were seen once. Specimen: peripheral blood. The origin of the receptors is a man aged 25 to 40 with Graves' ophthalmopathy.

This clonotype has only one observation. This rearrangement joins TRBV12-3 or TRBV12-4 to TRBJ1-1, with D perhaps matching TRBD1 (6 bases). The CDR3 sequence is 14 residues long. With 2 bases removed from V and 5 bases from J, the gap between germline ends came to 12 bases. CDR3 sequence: CASSLQGLQTEAFF. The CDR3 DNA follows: TGTGCCAGCAGTTTACAGGGGCTGCAGACTGAAGCTTTCTTT.

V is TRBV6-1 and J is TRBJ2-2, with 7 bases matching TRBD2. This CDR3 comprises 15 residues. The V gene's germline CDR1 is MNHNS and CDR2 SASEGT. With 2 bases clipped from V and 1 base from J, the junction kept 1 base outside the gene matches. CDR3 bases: TGTGCCAGCAGTGAATGGACTAGGAACACCGGGGAGCTGTTTTTT. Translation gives CASSEWTRNTGELFF.

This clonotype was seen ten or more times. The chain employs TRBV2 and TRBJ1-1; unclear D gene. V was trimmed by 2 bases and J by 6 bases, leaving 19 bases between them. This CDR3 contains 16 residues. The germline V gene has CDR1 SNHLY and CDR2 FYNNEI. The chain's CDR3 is CASSETSRAPRAEAFF. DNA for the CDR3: TGTGCCAGCAGTGAAACGTCCCGGGCCCCGAGGGCTGAAGCTTTCTTT.

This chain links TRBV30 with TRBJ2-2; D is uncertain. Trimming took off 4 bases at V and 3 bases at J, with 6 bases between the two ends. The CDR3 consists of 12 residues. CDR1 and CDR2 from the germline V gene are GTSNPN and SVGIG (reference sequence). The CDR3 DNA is TGTGCCTGGAAGCGATACACCGGGGAGCTGTTTTTT. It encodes CAWKRYTGELFF.

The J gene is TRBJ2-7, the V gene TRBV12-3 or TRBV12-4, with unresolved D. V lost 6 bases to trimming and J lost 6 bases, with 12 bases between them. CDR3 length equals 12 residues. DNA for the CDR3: TGTGCCAGCAGCACGACGGGCAGCGAGCAGTACTTC. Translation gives CASSTTGSEQYF.

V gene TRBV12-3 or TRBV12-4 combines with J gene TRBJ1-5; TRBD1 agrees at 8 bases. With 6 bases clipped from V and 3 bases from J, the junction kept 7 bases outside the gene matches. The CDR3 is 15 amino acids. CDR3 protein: CASRRRDRINQPQHF. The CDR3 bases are TGTGCCAGCAGGCGCCGGGACAGGATCAATCAGCCCCAGCATTTT.

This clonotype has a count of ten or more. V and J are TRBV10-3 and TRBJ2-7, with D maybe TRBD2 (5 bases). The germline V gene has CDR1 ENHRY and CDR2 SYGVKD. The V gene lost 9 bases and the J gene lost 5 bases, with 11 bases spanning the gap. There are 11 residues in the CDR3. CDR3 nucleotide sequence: TGTGCCATTGGCCCGGGGAACGAGCAGTACTTC. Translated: CAIGPGNEQYF.

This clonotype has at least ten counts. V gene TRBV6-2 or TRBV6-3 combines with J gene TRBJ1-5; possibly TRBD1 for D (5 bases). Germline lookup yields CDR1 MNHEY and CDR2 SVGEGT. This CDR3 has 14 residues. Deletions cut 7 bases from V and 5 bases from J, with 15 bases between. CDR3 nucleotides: TGTGCCAGCATAGGGGCAGGGCGGTATCAGCCCCAGCATTTT. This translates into CASIGAGRYQPQHF.

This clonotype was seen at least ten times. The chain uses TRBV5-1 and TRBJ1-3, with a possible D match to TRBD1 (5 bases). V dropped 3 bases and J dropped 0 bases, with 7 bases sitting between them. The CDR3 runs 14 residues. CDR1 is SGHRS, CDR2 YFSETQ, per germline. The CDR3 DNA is TGCGCCAGCAGCTGGGGGGACTCTGGAAACACCATATATTTT. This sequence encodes CASSWGDSGNTIYF.

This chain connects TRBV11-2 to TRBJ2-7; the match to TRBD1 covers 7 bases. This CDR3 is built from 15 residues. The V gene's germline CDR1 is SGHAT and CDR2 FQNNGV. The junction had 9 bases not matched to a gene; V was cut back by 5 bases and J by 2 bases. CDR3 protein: CASSPPWTGAYEQYF. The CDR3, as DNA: TGTGCCAGCAGCCCCCCCTGGACAGGAGCCTACGAGCAGTACTTC.

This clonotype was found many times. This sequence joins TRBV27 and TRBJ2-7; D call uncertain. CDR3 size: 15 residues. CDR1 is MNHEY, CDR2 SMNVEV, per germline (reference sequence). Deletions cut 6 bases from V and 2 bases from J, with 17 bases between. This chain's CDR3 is CASRDRSYKPYEQYF. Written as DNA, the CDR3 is TGTGCCAGCAGGGATAGATCCTATAAGCCCTACGAGCAGTACTTC.

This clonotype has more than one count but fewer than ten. CDR3 region: CASSEAGMETQYF. DNA of the CDR3: TGTGCCAGCAGTGAAGCGGGAATGGAGACCCAGTACTTC. The V and J genes are TRBV2 and TRBJ2-5; no firm D call. V lost 0 bases and J 5 bases, leaving 7 bases between the germline ends. In germline, CDR1 is SNHLY, CDR2 FYNNEI. The length of the CDR3 is 13 residues.

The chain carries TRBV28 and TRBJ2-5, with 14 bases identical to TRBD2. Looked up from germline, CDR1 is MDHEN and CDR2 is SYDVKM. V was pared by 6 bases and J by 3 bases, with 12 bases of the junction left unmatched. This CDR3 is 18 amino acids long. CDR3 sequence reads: CASRGLAGDRPLKETQYF. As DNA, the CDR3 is TGTGCCAGCAGGGGACTAGCGGGAGACCGACCCCTGAAAGAGACCCAGTACTTC.

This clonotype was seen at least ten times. Here the CDR3 reads CASSDLKVVKNIQYF. CDR3 bases: TGTGCCAGCAGCGATCTTAAAGTTGTCAAAAACATTCAGTACTTC. V usage is TRBV11-2 and J usage is TRBJ2-4, with D unresolved. V was cut by 5 bases and J by 3 bases, with 14 bases left in between. CDR3 length equals 15 residues. Germline lookup yields CDR1 SGHAT and CDR2 FQNNGV.

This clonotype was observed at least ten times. The chain's CDR3 is CASSLSRTGGGYTF. The CDR3 DNA reads as TGTGCCAGCAGTTTATCGAGGACAGGAGGAGGCTACACCTTC. The rearrangement joins TRBV27 to TRBJ1-2, with 7 positions matching TRBD1. The germline CDR1 and CDR2 sequences are MNHEY and SMNVEV (reference sequence). V gave up 0 bases and J gave up 8 bases; unmatched junction bases: 6. The length of the CDR3 is 14 residues.

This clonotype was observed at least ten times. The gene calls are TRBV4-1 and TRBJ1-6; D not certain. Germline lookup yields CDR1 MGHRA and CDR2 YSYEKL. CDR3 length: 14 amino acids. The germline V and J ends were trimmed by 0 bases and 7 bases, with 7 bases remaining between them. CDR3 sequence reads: CASSQEYRNSPLHF. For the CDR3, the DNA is TGCGCCAGCAGCCAAGAATACCGAAATTCACCCCTCCACTTT.

DNA for the CDR3: TGTGCCACCAGTGATGGAGGGTTCGGGGAATCTTTCTTT. Its translation: CATSDGGFGESFF. This sequence joins TRBV24-1 and TRBJ1-1; the D is unclear. The length of the CDR3 is 13 residues. V dropped 3 bases and J dropped 12 bases, with 16 bases sitting between them. CDR1 and CDR2 from the germline V gene are KGHDR and SFDVKD.

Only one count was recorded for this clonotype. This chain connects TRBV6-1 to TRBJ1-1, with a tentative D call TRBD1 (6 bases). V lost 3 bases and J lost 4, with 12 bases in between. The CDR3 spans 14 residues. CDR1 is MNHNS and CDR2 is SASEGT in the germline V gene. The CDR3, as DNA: TGTGCCAGCAGTGAGGAGACAGGAATCACTGAAGCTTTCTTT. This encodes CASSEETGITEAFF.

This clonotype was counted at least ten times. CDR3 nucleotides: TGTGCCAGCAGTGTAGGGGGGGACTATCTTTCCTACGAGCAGTACTTC. This translates into CASSVGGDYLSYEQYF. The rearrangement uses TRBV12-3 or TRBV12-4 and TRBJ2-7, with TRBD2 as a possible D gene (7 bases). CDR3 length equals 16 residues. The ends were cut back, 5 bases at V and 1 base at J, with 18 bases in the middle.

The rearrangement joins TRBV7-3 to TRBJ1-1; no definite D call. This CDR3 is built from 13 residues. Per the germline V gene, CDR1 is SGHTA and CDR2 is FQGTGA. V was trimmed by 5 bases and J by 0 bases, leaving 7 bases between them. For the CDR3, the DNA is TGTGCCAGCAGCAGGGAACTGAACACTGAAGCTTTCTTT. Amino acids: CASSRELNTEAFF.

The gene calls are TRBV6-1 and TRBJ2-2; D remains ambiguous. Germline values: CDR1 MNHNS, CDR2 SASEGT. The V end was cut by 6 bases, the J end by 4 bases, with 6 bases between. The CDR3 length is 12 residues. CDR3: CASSSLTGELFF. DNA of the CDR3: TGTGCCAGCAGCTCCCTCACCGGGGAGCTGTTTTTT.